This paragraph reports one TCR beta chain. The protocol was immunoSEQ multiplex PCR, while the TCRdb copy is restricted to in-frame clones and leaves out a portion. The profile shows some 46,000 clones, around 93% of them singletons. This specimen belongs to a study of graft-versus-host responses after intestinal transplantation. Background on the study: Once they had received anti-thymocyte globulin induction, all recipients took tacrolimus and steroids for three to four years.

V shed 6 bases and J 7 bases; nucleotides not matched to a gene: 6. The CDR3 contains 12 residues. Germline V CDR1 and CDR2: MNHNS, SASEGT. J is TRBJ2-7 and V is TRBV6-1, with 7 nucleotides matching TRBD1. The receptor was derived from a human patient who received an intestinal transplant, so some T cells may come from the graft donor. The sample in question was PBMCs, obtained around 820 days after a first intestinal transplant, on the day of a second. CDR3 DNA sequence: TGTGCCAGCAGCCGCGACAGGGTTGAGCAGTACTTC. The encoded protein is CASSRDRVEQYF.